This T cell receptor (beta chain) was sequenced in a study of T-cell reconstitution after alpha-beta-depleted transplantation in children. The CDR3 runs 13 residues. The V and J ends lost 2 bases and 0 bases respectively, with 5 bases between them. Germline assignment: CDR1 MNHEY and CDR2 SVGAGI. Many counts were recorded for this clonotype. The library targeted TCRbeta and was prepared with unique molecular identifiers. TCRdb reprocessed the PCR reads via MiXCR and lists one record per CDR3 protein. The table records 300,000 or so distinct CDR3 sequences, more than 9% of them present only once. Sequenced here: PBMCs from the stem cell graft donor, sampled from the stem cell graft. V gene TRBV6-5 combines with J gene TRBJ2-7; D gene uncertain. The receptor comes from a human donor who donated a stem cell graft to a child with SCID. CDR3 residues: CASSYPSSYEQYF. The CDR3 DNA follows: TGTGCCAGCAGTTACCCGAGCTCCTACGAGCAGTACTTC.